The rows below give T cell receptor beta chains drawn from one sample of a study of Tregs in tolerant kidney transplant recipients. The table came from immunoSEQ multiplex PCR; TCRdb's copy has only in-frame clones and leaves some out. The table includes some 66,000 clones, roughly 89% detected once. The sequenced sample was CD8+ T cells from blood, obtained before the transplant. All receptors come from a human donor who received a combined kidney and bone marrow transplant. CDR3s include the opening cysteine and the closing phenylalanine or tryptophan. A D gene is named only where the DNA matches it firmly. The listing skips clone size in some rows; elsewhere it reads once, few, many or a size class.

.	TRBV7-9	few	TRBJ1-1	CASSLYVTGMNTEAFF	TGTGCCAGCAGCTTATACGTTACAGGCATGAACACTGAAGCTTTCTTT
TRBD1	TRBV2	medium-sized	TRBJ2-5	CASIGRGGLGTQYF	TGTGCCAGCATAGGGAGAGGGGGCTTAGGGACCCAGTACTTC
.	TRBV9	.	TRBJ1-3	CASSDLSRAGNTIYF	TGTGCCAGCAGCGACCTTTCCCGGGCTGGAAACACCATATATTTT
TRBD2	TRBV9	few	TRBJ2-3	CASSVSGLKGDTQYF	TGTGCCAGCAGCGTTAGCGGGTTAAAGGGAGATACGCAGTATTTT
.	TRBV7-6	medium-sized	TRBJ2-1	CASSFTDNNEQFF	TGTGCCAGCAGCTTTACGGACAACAATGAGCAGTTCTTC
.	TRBV7-6	.	TRBJ2-1	CASSPELSSVDEQFF	TGTGCCAGCAGCCCGGAGCTTTCTAGTGTCGATGAGCAGTTCTTC
TRBD2	TRBV4-1	.	TRBJ2-7	CASSLLTSGRYEQYF	TGCGCCAGCAGCCTCCTGACTAGCGGGAGATACGAGCAGTACTTC
TRBD2	TRBV7-9	.	TRBJ2-7	CASSFSLADYEQYF	TGTGCCAGCAGCTTTAGTCTAGCGGACTACGAGCAGTACTTC
TRBD2	TRBV7-8	.	TRBJ2-5	CASSWGLAGGSAKQETQYF	TGTGCCAGCAGCTGGGGACTAGCGGGAGGGAGCGCCAAGCAAGAGACCCAGTACTTC
.	TRBV4-2	.	TRBJ2-7	CASSQETWWEQYF	TGTGCCAGCAGCCAAGAGACTTGGTGGGAGCAGTACTTC
TRBD1	TRBV9	once	TRBJ1-1	CASSVGTARNTEAFF	TGTGCCAGCAGCGTCGGGACAGCAAGGAACACTGAAGCTTTCTTT
.	TRBV9	.	TRBJ2-7	CASSVEPRGEQYF	TGTGCCAGCAGCGTTGAACCCCGGGGCGAGCAGTACTTC
TRBD2	TRBV7-6	.	TRBJ2-3	CASSPGSGGAPDTQYF	TGTGCCAGCAGCCCCGGTAGCGGGGGGGCCCCAGATACGCAGTATTTT
.	TRBV9	.	TRBJ2-7	CASSSAYEQYF	TGTGCCAGCAGCTCAGCCTACGAGCAGTACTTC
.	TRBV9	.	TRBJ2-1	CASSVFSGNEQFF	TGTGCCAGCAGCGTATTCTCCGGCAATGAGCAGTTCTTC
.	TRBV9	once	TRBJ1-5	CASSVDGRAQPQHF	TGTGCCAGCAGCGTAGATGGGAGGGCCCAGCCCCAGCATTTT
.	TRBV6-5	.	TRBJ1-5	CASSWAGPNQPQHF	TGTGCCAGCAGTTGGGCAGGGCCTAATCAGCCCCAGCATTTT
TRBD2	TRBV5-4	.	TRBJ2-5	CASSQTTSGRVQETQYF	TGTGCCAGCAGCCAAACCACTAGCGGGAGGGTTCAAGAGACCCAGTACTTC
.	TRBV11-2	.	TRBJ2-7	CASSLGGGLYYEQYF	TGTGCCAGCAGCTTAGGAGGGGGTCTCTACTACGAGCAGTACTTC
TRBD2	TRBV4-2	.	TRBJ2-1	CASGAGGSSYNEQFF	TGTGCCAGCGGGGCGGGAGGGAGCTCCTACAATGAGCAGTTCTTC
.	TRBV14	.	TRBJ2-1	CASSPAGLSFHEQFF	TGTGCCAGCAGCCCGGCGGGGCTATCTTTCCATGAGCAGTTCTTC
TRBD2	TRBV11-2	.	TRBJ2-7	CASSFLGTSGYYEQYF	TGTGCCAGCAGCTTCCTAGGGACTAGCGGTTACTACGAGCAGTACTTC
TRBD2	TRBV5-1	.	TRBJ2-3	CASSSIAGGSTDTQYF	TGCGCCAGCAGCTCTATAGCGGGAGGGAGCACAGATACGCAGTATTTT
.	TRBV1	.	TRBJ2-3	CTSSPDEYGGRTDTQYF	TGCACCAGCAGCCCGGATGAGTACGGGGGGCGGACAGATACGCAGTATTTT
TRBD1	TRBV7-9	.	TRBJ2-1	CASCQGQLYNEQFF	TGTGCCAGCTGCCAGGGACAGCTCTACAATGAGCAGTTCTTC
TRBD2	TRBV30	.	TRBJ2-3	CAWSVRDIGSGTPDTQYF	TGTGCCTGGAGTGTACGAGATATCGGCAGCGGGACGCCAGATACGCAGTATTTT
.	TRBV5-5	.	TRBJ1-5	CASSLKLPEQPQHF	TGTGCCAGCAGCTTGAAACTTCCGGAGCAGCCCCAGCATTTT
.	TRBV30	once	TRBJ1-1	CAWAGQMNTEAFF	TGTGCCTGGGCAGGACAGATGAACACTGAAGCTTTCTTT
TRBD2	TRBV6-5	few	TRBJ2-5	CASSAGGLLETQYF	TGTGCCAGCAGTGCGGGGGGCCTCTTGGAGACCCAGTACTTC
.	TRBV10-3	.	TRBJ1-6	CAKDRANSPLHF	TGTGCCAAGGACAGAGCTAATTCACCCCTCCACTTT
TRBD1	TRBV6-5	.	TRBJ1-2	CASSPEDRVDYGYTF	TGTGCCAGCAGTCCTGAGGACAGGGTGGACTATGGCTACACCTTC
TRBD2	TRBV18	.	TRBJ2-5	CASSPGTSGHIKGETQYF	TGTGCCAGCTCACCCGGGACTAGCGGACATATCAAGGGAGAGACCCAGTACTTC
.	TRBV5-4	once	TRBJ2-2	CASSLVSGQNTGELFF	TGTGCCAGCAGCTTGGTTTCAGGGCAGAACACCGGGGAGCTGTTTTTT
.	TRBV9	.	TRBJ1-3	CASSVDGGSGNTIYF	TGTGCCAGCAGCGTAGACGGGGGTTCTGGAAACACCATATATTTT
.	TRBV7-2	.	TRBJ1-1	CASSLNLRTEDTEAFF	TGTGCCAGCAGCTTAAACCTCCGGACGGAGGACACTGAAGCTTTCTTT
.	TRBV9	once	TRBJ1-2	CASSGQASNYGYTF	TGTGCCAGCAGCGGACAGGCCAGTAACTATGGCTACACCTTC
TRBD2	TRBV25-1	.	TRBJ2-1	CASTVAGFNEQFF	TGTGCCAGCACCGTAGCGGGATTCAATGAGCAGTTCTTC
TRBD2	TRBV7-9	.	TRBJ2-3	CASSRTSGPTDTQYF	TGTGCCAGCAGCCGGACTAGCGGACCCACAGATACGCAGTATTTT
TRBD1	TRBV7-9	.	TRBJ1-2	CASSAYRDSYGYTF	TGTGCCAGCAGCGCATACCGGGACAGCTATGGCTACACCTTC
TRBD2	TRBV4-2	once	TRBJ2-1	CASSQDSSGGASYNEQFF	TGTGCCAGCAGCCAAGACTCTAGCGGGGGGGCCTCCTACAATGAGCAGTTCTTC
TRBD2	TRBV7-9	few	TRBJ2-7	CASTMGLAGNEQYF	TGTGCCAGCACAATGGGACTAGCGGGAAACGAGCAGTACTTC
.	TRBV28	.	TRBJ1-1	CASSFSLNRANTEAFF	TGTGCCAGCAGTTTCTCTTTGAACAGGGCGAACACTGAAGCTTTCTTT